The rows below give T cell receptor beta chains drawn from one sample of a study of technical replicates of blood from a few donors. Method: immunoSEQ multiplex PCR; TCRdb's copy keeps in-frame clones and lacks some. The table records tens of thousands of clones, roughly 90% of them present only once. The sequencing sample was made of T cells isolated from PBMCs. Every receptor here comes from a human donor in good health. Each CDR3 is given with its conserved first and last residue. Each record gives: clone size, CDR3 length, J gene, V gene, D gene, CDR3 DNA, CDR3 protein. A D gene is named only where the DNA matches it firmly. The listing skips clone size in some rows; elsewhere it reads once, few, many or a size class.

clone_size: .
cdr3_length: 14
j_call: TRBJ1-1
v_call: TRBV4-1
d_call: .
cdr3_nt: TGCGCCAGCAGCCAAGTCTCAGGGGCCACTGAAGCTTTCTTT
cdr3_aa: CASSQVSGATEAFF

clone_size: .
cdr3_length: 15
j_call: TRBJ2-3
v_call: TRBV28
d_call: TRBD2
cdr3_nt: TGTGCCAGCAGTCCACGCTCGGGGGGGCCAGATACGCAGTATTTT
cdr3_aa: CASSPRSGGPDTQYF

clone_size: once
cdr3_length: 12
j_call: TRBJ2-1
v_call: TRBV6-1
d_call: .
cdr3_nt: TGTGCCACCTTACAGGCTTACAATGAGCAGTTCTTC
cdr3_aa: CATLQAYNEQFF

clone_size: .
cdr3_length: 16
j_call: TRBJ1-4
v_call: TRBV5-1
d_call: TRBD1
cdr3_nt: TGCGCCAGCAGCTTCGGGACAGGGTCAACTAATGAAAAACTGTTTTTT
cdr3_aa: CASSFGTGSTNEKLFF

clone_size: .
cdr3_length: 12
j_call: TRBJ2-3
v_call: TRBV10-3
d_call: .
cdr3_nt: TGTGCCATCAGAGTAGCGGCAGATACGCAGTATTTT
cdr3_aa: CAIRVAADTQYF

clone_size: once
cdr3_length: 12
j_call: TRBJ1-4
v_call: TRBV7-9
d_call: TRBD1
cdr3_nt: TGTGCCAGCAGGACAGGGAATGAAAAACTGTTTTTT
cdr3_aa: CASRTGNEKLFF

clone_size: .
cdr3_length: 16
j_call: TRBJ1-1
v_call: TRBV11-3
d_call: .
cdr3_nt: TGTGCCAGCACCCACAGACGCGTTGGTAGGAACACTGAAGCTTTCTTT
cdr3_aa: CASTHRRVGRNTEAFF

clone_size: once
cdr3_length: 16
j_call: TRBJ2-2
v_call: TRBV7-8
d_call: .
cdr3_nt: TGTGCCAGCAGCTTAACGGTAGTGGCAGGGGCCGGGGAGCTGTTTTTT
cdr3_aa: CASSLTVVAGAGELFF

clone_size: .
cdr3_length: 16
j_call: TRBJ2-7
v_call: TRBV19
d_call: TRBD2
cdr3_nt: TGTGCCAGTACCTCAAGAGGTGGCGGGAGTGGGGACGAGCAGTACTTC
cdr3_aa: CASTSRGGGSGDEQYF

clone_size: few
cdr3_length: 12
j_call: TRBJ1-1
v_call: TRBV19
d_call: .
cdr3_nt: TGTGCCAGTTCACAGGTGAACACTGAAGCTTTCTTT
cdr3_aa: CASSQVNTEAFF

clone_size: .
cdr3_length: 15
j_call: TRBJ2-5
v_call: TRBV18
d_call: TRBD1
cdr3_nt: TGTGCCAGCTCACCACCGGGGACAGGAAGGGAGACCCAGTACTTC
cdr3_aa: CASSPPGTGRETQYF

clone_size: .
cdr3_length: 15
j_call: TRBJ2-3
v_call: TRBV11-3
d_call: TRBD1
cdr3_nt: TGTGCCAGCAGCCCAGACAGGGGGCGCGCAGATACGCAGTATTTT
cdr3_aa: CASSPDRGRADTQYF

clone_size: .
cdr3_length: 12
j_call: TRBJ1-5
v_call: TRBV7-3
d_call: .
cdr3_nt: TGTGCCAGCAGCGTTAATAATCAGCCCCAGCATTTT
cdr3_aa: CASSVNNQPQHF

clone_size: .
cdr3_length: 14
j_call: TRBJ2-3
v_call: TRBV19
d_call: TRBD2
cdr3_nt: TGTGCCAGTAGGGGCGGGAGGGTGACAGATACGCAGTATTTT
cdr3_aa: CASRGGRVTDTQYF

clone_size: .
cdr3_length: 14
j_call: TRBJ2-5
v_call: TRBV11-2
d_call: TRBD1
cdr3_nt: TGTGCCAGCAGAATCGACAGGGGGGGAGAGACCCAGTACTTC
cdr3_aa: CASRIDRGGETQYF

clone_size: .
cdr3_length: 13
j_call: TRBJ2-7
v_call: TRBV11-2
d_call: .
cdr3_nt: TGTGCCAGCAGCTTATCGGGTCTCAGCGAGCAGTACTTC
cdr3_aa: CASSLSGLSEQYF

clone_size: few
cdr3_length: 13
j_call: TRBJ1-1
v_call: TRBV19
d_call: .
cdr3_nt: TGTGCCAGTAGTATTAGGGGATTTACTGAAGCTTTCTTT
cdr3_aa: CASSIRGFTEAFF

clone_size: .
cdr3_length: 14
j_call: TRBJ1-1
v_call: TRBV2
d_call: TRBD1
cdr3_nt: TGTGCCAGCAGTCCTCAGGGGGCAATCACTGAAGCTTTCTTT
cdr3_aa: CASSPQGAITEAFF

clone_size: .
cdr3_length: 14
j_call: TRBJ2-1
v_call: TRBV6-5
d_call: TRBD1
cdr3_nt: TGTGCCAGCAGACGAGACAGGGGAAGAAATGAGCAGTTCTTC
cdr3_aa: CASRRDRGRNEQFF

clone_size: once
cdr3_length: 15
j_call: TRBJ2-2
v_call: TRBV4-1
d_call: .
cdr3_nt: TGCGCCAGCGTACCGGGACATCGGAACACCGGGGAGCTGTTTTTT
cdr3_aa: CASVPGHRNTGELFF

clone_size: .
cdr3_length: 15
j_call: TRBJ2-7
v_call: TRBV7-9
d_call: .
cdr3_nt: TGTGCCAGCAGTTTAGGCGAAACTAGGTCTAGCGAGCAGTACTTC
cdr3_aa: CASSLGETRSSEQYF

clone_size: .
cdr3_length: 12
j_call: TRBJ2-1
v_call: TRBV6-6
d_call: TRBD1
cdr3_nt: TGTGCCAGCAGAGCACAGGGGGACGAGCAGTTCTTC
cdr3_aa: CASRAQGDEQFF

clone_size: once
cdr3_length: 16
j_call: TRBJ1-2
v_call: TRBV5-4
d_call: TRBD1
cdr3_nt: TGTGCCAGCAGCTTGGGACAGGGGACCCTTTTGAGCGGCTACACCTTC
cdr3_aa: CASSLGQGTLLSGYTF

clone_size: .
cdr3_length: 16
j_call: TRBJ2-1
v_call: TRBV13
d_call: .
cdr3_nt: TGTGCCAGCAGCAGCCATCGGACTGACTCCTACAATGAGCAGTTCTTC
cdr3_aa: CASSSHRTDSYNEQFF

clone_size: .
cdr3_length: 14
j_call: TRBJ2-1
v_call: TRBV15
d_call: .
cdr3_nt: TGTGCCACCAGCAGGACGGGCTCCTACAATGAGCAGTTCTTC
cdr3_aa: CATSRTGSYNEQFF

clone_size: .
cdr3_length: 13
j_call: TRBJ1-4
v_call: TRBV28
d_call: .
cdr3_nt: TGTGCCAGCAATCTAGGACATAATGAAAAACTGTTTTTT
cdr3_aa: CASNLGHNEKLFF

clone_size: few
cdr3_length: 13
j_call: TRBJ1-1
v_call: TRBV10-3
d_call: .
cdr3_nt: TGTGCCATCAGTGATATTGAAGGGGCTCTGGCTTTCTTT
cdr3_aa: CAISDIEGALAFF

clone_size: .
cdr3_length: 14
j_call: TRBJ2-3
v_call: TRBV7-7
d_call: TRBD2
cdr3_nt: TGTGCCAGCAGCTTAAGCGGGAGGCCAGATACGCAGTATTTT
cdr3_aa: CASSLSGRPDTQYF

clone_size: .
cdr3_length: 15
j_call: TRBJ1-5
v_call: TRBV19
d_call: TRBD1
cdr3_nt: TGTGCCAGTAGTAGACAGGGTTCTAGAGAACAGCCCCAGCATTTT
cdr3_aa: CASSRQGSREQPQHF

clone_size: .
cdr3_length: 16
j_call: TRBJ2-4
v_call: TRBV7-8
d_call: .
cdr3_nt: TGTGCCAGCAGCTCCTTTGTTGCCAGCGACAAAAACATTCAGTACTTC
cdr3_aa: CASSSFVASDKNIQYF

clone_size: .
cdr3_length: 15
j_call: TRBJ2-2
v_call: TRBV6-6
d_call: TRBD2
cdr3_nt: TGTGCCAGCAGATGGACTAGCGGGGGAACCGGGGAGCTGTTTTTT
cdr3_aa: CASRWTSGGTGELFF

clone_size: .
cdr3_length: 16
j_call: TRBJ2-1
v_call: TRBV6-5
d_call: TRBD2
cdr3_nt: TGTGCCAGCAGTTCTCTTTCTAGCGGGAGGACGAGTGAGCAGTTCTTC
cdr3_aa: CASSSLSSGRTSEQFF

clone_size: once
cdr3_length: 15
j_call: TRBJ2-3
v_call: TRBV5-4
d_call: .
cdr3_nt: TGTGCCAGCAGTGTCGCCGGGATTCACACAGATACGCAGTATTTT
cdr3_aa: CASSVAGIHTDTQYF

clone_size: .
cdr3_length: 15
j_call: TRBJ2-1
v_call: TRBV5-6
d_call: TRBD2
cdr3_nt: TGTGCCAGCAGCTTGGGGGGGGACTATTACAATGAGCAGTTCTTC
cdr3_aa: CASSLGGDYYNEQFF

clone_size: .
cdr3_length: 15
j_call: TRBJ2-3
v_call: TRBV9
d_call: .
cdr3_nt: TGTGCCAGCAGCGGGAACGGGATGTTTCCCGATACGCAGTATTTT
cdr3_aa: CASSGNGMFPDTQYF